This passage covers 15 T cell receptor beta chains from one sample sequenced in a study of T cell clones after liver transplantation. The table came from immunoSEQ multiplex PCR; TCRdb's copy has only in-frame clones and leaves some out. The table shows 20,000 to 25,000 clones, with 78% occurring only once. This sample comprised CD8+ T cells from blood, obtained about 56 months after liver transplant. Receptors were obtained from a human patient who received a liver transplant. Part of the T cell pool may stem from the graft donor.

V usage is TRBV7-9 and J usage is TRBJ2-3; TRBD2 aligns across 12 bases. The CDR3 consists of 15 residues. Germline V CDR1 and CDR2: SEHNR, FQNEAQ (reference sequence). V was clipped by 3 bases and J by 6 bases; unmatched bases: 4. The CDR3 here is CASSFLAGGTDTQYF. CDR3 bases: TGTGCCAGCAGCTTCCTAGCGGGGGGGACCGATACGCAGTATTTT.

The chain carries TRBV5-6 and TRBJ2-1, with D unresolved. The ends were cut back, 6 bases at V and 9 bases at J, with 22 bases in the middle. Germline V gives CDR1 SGHDT, CDR2 YYEEEE. The CDR3 totals 15 residues. The DNA of the CDR3 is TGTGCCAGCACCGCACTGGGGAACTACAATGGTGAGCAGTTCTTC. Translation: CASTALGNYNGEQFF.

This clone was counted a single time. J is TRBJ2-7 and V is TRBV28; 7 positions match TRBD1. CDR3 length: 14 amino acids. Germline lookup yields CDR1 MDHEN and CDR2 SYDVKM. The J segment lost 3 bases and the V segment lost 5 bases, leaving 7 bases of the junction unmatched. CDR3 sequence: CASSTRDSGYEQYF. CDR3 in DNA: TGTGCCAGCAGTACCAGGGACAGCGGCTACGAGCAGTACTTC.

The V gene is TRBV4-1, the J gene TRBJ1-4; 8 nucleotides match TRBD1. Trimming removed 5 bases from V and 1 base from J; junction bases left unmatched: 6. CDR3 length equals 16 residues. Germline CDR1 MGHRA, CDR2 YSYEKL. The CDR3 is CASSALDRGTNEKLFF. The CDR3 DNA is TGCGCCAGCAGCGCATTAGACAGGGGAACTAATGAAAAACTGTTTTTT.

The CDR3 protein is CASSLGGIAEAFF. The CDR3 DNA is TGTGCCAGCAGCCTAGGGGGCATCGCTGAAGCTTTCTTT. The chain couples TRBV28 to TRBJ1-1; 7 positions match TRBD1. V dropped 6 bases and J dropped 6; count of bases not matched to a gene: 7. The CDR3 extends over 13 amino acids. The germline V gene encodes CDR1 MDHEN and CDR2 SYDVKM. Filled out from reference TRBV28 and TRBJ1-1, the complete variable domain reads DVKVTQSSRYLVKRTGEKVFLECVQDMDHENMFWYRQDPGLGLRLIYFSYDVKMKEKGDIPEGYSVSREKKERFSLILESASTNQTSMYLCASSLGGIAEAFFGQGTRLTVV.

In this sample, this clone turned up once. V is TRBV4-1 and J is TRBJ2-1; 7 nucleotides align to TRBD2. V shed 2 bases, J shed 4 bases, and the junction held 20 bases outside the gene matches. This CDR3 comprises 20 residues. Per germline, CDR1 MGHRA and CDR2 YSYEKL. CDR3 in amino acids: CASSQPDGPPGGGPYNEQFF. In nucleotides, the CDR3 is TGCGCCAGCAGCCAACCTGACGGACCCCCGGGCGGGGGACCTTACAATGAGCAGTTCTTC.

The chain recombines TRBV27 with TRBJ1-1; 9 positions agree with TRBD1. Trimming cost V 5 bases and J 3 bases; bases outside gene matches: 7. This CDR3 region has 15 residues. CDR1 and CDR2 (germline): MNHEY, SMNVEV (reference sequence). CDR3 region: CASSATQGAYTEAFF. CDR3 nucleotide sequence: TGTGCCAGCAGTGCCACACAGGGGGCATACACTGAAGCTTTCTTT.

The V and J genes are TRBV6-4 and TRBJ2-7; a weak D match, TRBD2 (5 bases). CDR1 MRHNA and CDR2 SNTAGT come from the germline V gene. The CDR3 is 14 residues long. Trimming took 0 bases from V and 4 from J, leaving 10 bases between them. The CDR3 nucleotides are TGTGCCAGCAGTGACTCTCGGGGTGGTTACGAGCAGTACTTC. Amino acids: CASSDSRGGYEQYF.

The chain is built from TRBV27 and TRBJ2-4, with D perhaps matching TRBD1 (5 bases). V was pared by 4 bases and J by 6 bases, with 10 bases between. CDR3 length: 13 residues. Per germline, CDR1 MNHEY and CDR2 SMNVEV (reference sequence). Here the CDR3 DNA reads TGTGCCAGCAGTTGGGGAACAGGAAACATTCAGTACTTC. This gives the protein CASSWGTGNIQYF.

The rearrangement links TRBV7-2 to TRBJ1-1; no firm D call. There are 13 residues in the CDR3. Trimming took 0 bases from V and 4 from J, leaving 6 bases between them. CDR1 and CDR2 from the germline V gene are SGHTA and FQGNSA. The CDR3 sequence: CASSLATTTEAFF. The DNA for the CDR3 is TGTGCCAGCAGCTTAGCGACAACCACTGAAGCTTTCTTT.

Regarding this clone: The sample has other DNA sequences that encode this CDR3 too. The chain employs TRBV28 and TRBJ2-7; 8 nucleotides line up with TRBD1. The CDR3 has 13 residues. Trimming removed 6 bases from V and 2 bases from J; junction bases left unmatched: 3. Germline V gives CDR1 MDHEN, CDR2 SYDVKM. The CDR3 protein is CASSKQGAYEQYF. The CDR3 nucleotides read TGTGCCAGCAGCAAACAGGGGGCCTACGAGCAGTACTTC. Full variable domain (missing parts from reference TRBV28 and TRBJ2-7): DVKVTQSSRYLVKRTGEKVFLECVQDMDHENMFWYRQDPGLGLRLIYFSYDVKMKEKGDIPEGYSVSREKKERFSLILESASTNQTSMYLCASSKQGAYEQYFGPGTRLTVT.

This chain links TRBV2 with TRBJ2-1; TRBD2 agrees at 11 bases. There are 15 residues in the CDR3. The V segment lost 0 bases and the J segment 7 bases; nucleotides outside the gene matches: 2. CDR1 is SNHLY and CDR2 is FYNNEI in the germline V gene. The CDR3, as DNA: TGTGCCAGCAGTGAAGCTAGCGGGGGGGTAAATGAGCAGTTCTTC. The encoded protein is CASSEASGGVNEQFF.

V gene TRBV2 combines with J gene TRBJ2-2; D gene unclear. Germline values: CDR1 SNHLY, CDR2 FYNNEI. The CDR3 contains 11 residues. Trimming took 6 bases from V and 4 from J, leaving 3 bases between them. CDR3 bases: TGTGCCAGCAGCGCCACCGGGGAGCTGTTTTTT. This sequence encodes CASSATGELFF.

The chain is built from TRBV19 and TRBJ2-3; D unresolved. Germline V gene data show CDR1 as LNHDA and CDR2 as SQIVND (reference sequence). V was clipped by 3 bases and J by 1 base, with 8 bases between them. This CDR3 has 14 amino acids. DNA of the CDR3: TGTGCCAGTAGTATCTCCTCCCGCACAGATACGCAGTATTTT. Protein: CASSISSRTDTQYF.

The rearrangement uses TRBV27 and TRBJ2-7; a weak D match, TRBD2 (7 bases). There are 13 residues in the CDR3. From germline, CDR1 is MNHEY and CDR2 SMNVEV (reference sequence). V gave up 5 bases and J gave up 2 bases, with 10 bases separating them. The CDR3 region has the DNA TGTGCCAGCAGTAGGGGGGGACCCTACGAGCAGTACTTC. Protein: CASSRGGPYEQYF.